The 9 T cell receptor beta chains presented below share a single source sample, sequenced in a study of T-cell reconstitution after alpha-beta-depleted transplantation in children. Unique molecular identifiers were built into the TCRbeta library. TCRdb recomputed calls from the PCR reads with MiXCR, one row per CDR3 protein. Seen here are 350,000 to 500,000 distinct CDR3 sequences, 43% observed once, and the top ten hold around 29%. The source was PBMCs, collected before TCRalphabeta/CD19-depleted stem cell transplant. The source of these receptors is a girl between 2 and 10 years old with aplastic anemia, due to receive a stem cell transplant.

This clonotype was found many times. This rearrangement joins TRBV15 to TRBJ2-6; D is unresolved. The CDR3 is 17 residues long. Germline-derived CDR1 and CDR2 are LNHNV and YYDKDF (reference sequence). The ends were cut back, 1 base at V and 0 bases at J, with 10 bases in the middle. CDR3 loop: CATSRAILSSGANVLTF. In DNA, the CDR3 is TGTGCCACCAGCAGAGCAATCCTAAGCTCTGGGGCCAACGTCCTGACTTTC.

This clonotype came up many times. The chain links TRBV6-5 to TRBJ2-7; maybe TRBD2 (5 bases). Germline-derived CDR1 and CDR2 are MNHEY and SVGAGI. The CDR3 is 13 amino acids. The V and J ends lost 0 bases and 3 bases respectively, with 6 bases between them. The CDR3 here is CASSYSRDYEQYF. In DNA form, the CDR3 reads TGTGCCAGCAGTTACTCTCGGGACTACGAGCAGTACTTC.

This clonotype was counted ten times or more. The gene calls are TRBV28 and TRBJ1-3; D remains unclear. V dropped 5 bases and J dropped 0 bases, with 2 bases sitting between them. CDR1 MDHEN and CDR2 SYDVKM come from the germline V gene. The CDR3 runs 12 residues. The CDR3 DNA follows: TGTGCCAGCAGTATCTCTGGAAACACCATATATTTT. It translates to CASSISGNTIYF.

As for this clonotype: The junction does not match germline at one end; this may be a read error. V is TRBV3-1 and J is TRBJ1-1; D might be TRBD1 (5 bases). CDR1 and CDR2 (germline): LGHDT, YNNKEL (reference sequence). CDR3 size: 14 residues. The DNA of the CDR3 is TGTGCCAGCAGCTTCGCAGGGTCCACCACTGAAGCGTTCTTT. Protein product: CASSFAGSTTEAFF.

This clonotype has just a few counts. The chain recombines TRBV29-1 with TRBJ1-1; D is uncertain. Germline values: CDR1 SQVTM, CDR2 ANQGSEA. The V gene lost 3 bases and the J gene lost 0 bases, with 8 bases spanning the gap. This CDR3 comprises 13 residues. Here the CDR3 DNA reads TGCAGCGTTGAGGTGGCATTGAACACTGAAGCTTTCTTT. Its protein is CSVEVALNTEAFF.

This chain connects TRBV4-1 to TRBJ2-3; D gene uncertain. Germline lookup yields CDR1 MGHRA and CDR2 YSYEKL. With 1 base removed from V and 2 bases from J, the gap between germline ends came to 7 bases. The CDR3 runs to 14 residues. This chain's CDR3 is CASSQVGITDTQYF. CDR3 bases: TGCGCCAGCAGCCAAGTCGGCATCACAGATACGCAGTATTTT.

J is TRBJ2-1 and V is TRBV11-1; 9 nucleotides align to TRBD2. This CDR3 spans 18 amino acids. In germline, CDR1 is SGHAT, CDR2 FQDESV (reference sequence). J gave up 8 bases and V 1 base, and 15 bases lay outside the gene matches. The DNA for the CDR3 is TGTGCCAGCAGCTTAGACCTAGCGGGATTCCCTTTTGGGGATGAGCAGTTCTTC. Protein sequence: CASSLDLAGFPFGDEQFF.

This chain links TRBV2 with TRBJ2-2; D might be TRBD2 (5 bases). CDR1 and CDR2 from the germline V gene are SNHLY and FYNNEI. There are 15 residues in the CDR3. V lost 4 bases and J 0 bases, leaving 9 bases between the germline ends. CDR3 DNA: TGTGCCAGCAGTGCGAATAGCGCGAACACCGGGGAGCTGTTTTTT. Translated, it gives CASSANSANTGELFF.

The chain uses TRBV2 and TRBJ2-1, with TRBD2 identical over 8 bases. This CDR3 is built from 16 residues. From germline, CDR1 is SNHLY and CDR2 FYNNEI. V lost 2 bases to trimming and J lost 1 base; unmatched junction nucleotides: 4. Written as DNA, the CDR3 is TGTGCCAGCAGTGAATTCGGGACTAGGTCCTACAATGAGCAGTTCTTC. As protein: CASSEFGTRSYNEQFF.